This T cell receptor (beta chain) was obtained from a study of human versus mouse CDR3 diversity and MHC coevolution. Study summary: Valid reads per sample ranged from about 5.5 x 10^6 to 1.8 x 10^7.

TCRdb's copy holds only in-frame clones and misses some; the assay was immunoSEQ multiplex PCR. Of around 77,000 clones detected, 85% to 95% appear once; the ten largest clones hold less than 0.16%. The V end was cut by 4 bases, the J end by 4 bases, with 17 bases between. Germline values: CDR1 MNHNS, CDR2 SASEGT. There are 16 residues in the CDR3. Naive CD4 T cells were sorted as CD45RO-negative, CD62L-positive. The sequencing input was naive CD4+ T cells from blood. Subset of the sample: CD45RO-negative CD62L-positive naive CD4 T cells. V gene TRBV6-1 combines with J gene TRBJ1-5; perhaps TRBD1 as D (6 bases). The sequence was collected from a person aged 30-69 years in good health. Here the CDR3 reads CASSVLQGPANQPQHF. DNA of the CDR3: TGTGCCAGCAGTGTTCTACAGGGACCCGCGAATCAGCCCCAGCATTTT.